Detailed here is one T cell receptor beta chain. TCRdb re-derived calls from the 5' RACE reads in MiXCR, one entry per CDR3 protein. This sample has about 40,000 distinct CDR3 sequences, with over 15% found just once. The sequence was collected from a female donor with breast cancer. The sample comprised naive CD4+ T cells sorted from a lymph node. Sample subset: naive CD4+ T cells, CD4+CD45RA+CD25-.

CDR3 in amino acids: CASSPRGRGDTDTQYF. The CDR3 bases are TGTGCCAGCAGTCCTCGAGGCAGGGGGGACACAGATACGCAGTATTTT. The V and J genes are TRBV6-2 or TRBV6-3 and TRBJ2-3; the D gene is possibly TRBD1 (7 bases). Looked up from germline, CDR1 is MNHEY and CDR2 is SVGEGT. The V and J ends lost 5 bases and 2 bases respectively, with 17 bases between them. The CDR3 is made up of 16 amino acids.